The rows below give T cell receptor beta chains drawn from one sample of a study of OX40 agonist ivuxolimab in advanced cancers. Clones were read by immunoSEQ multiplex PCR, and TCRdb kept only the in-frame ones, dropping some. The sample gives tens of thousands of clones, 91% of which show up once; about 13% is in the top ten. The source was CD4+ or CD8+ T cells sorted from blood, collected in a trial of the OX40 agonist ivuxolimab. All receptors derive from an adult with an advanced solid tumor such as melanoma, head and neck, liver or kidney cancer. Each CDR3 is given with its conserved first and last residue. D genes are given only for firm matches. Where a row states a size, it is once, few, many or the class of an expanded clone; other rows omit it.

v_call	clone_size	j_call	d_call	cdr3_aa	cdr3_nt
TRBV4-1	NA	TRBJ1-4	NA	CASSQWQEGEKLFF	TGCGCCAGCAGCCAATGGCAGGAGGGTGAAAAACTGTTTTTT
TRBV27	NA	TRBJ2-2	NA	CASSFSGELFF	TGTGCCAGCAGTTTTTCGGGGGAGCTGTTTTTT
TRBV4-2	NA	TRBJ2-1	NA	CASSPRGAYNEQFF	TGTGCCAGCAGCCCTAGGGGGGCCTACAATGAGCAGTTCTTC
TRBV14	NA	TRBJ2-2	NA	CASSQELTGELFF	TGTGCCAGCAGCCAAGAGCTCACCGGGGAGCTGTTTTTT
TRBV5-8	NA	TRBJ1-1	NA	CASSLFVTANTEAFF	TGTGCCAGCAGCTTGTTTGTGACAGCCAACACTGAAGCTTTCTTT
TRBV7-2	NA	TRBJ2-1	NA	CASSLVPGADNEQFF	TGTGCCAGCAGCTTAGTTCCGGGGGCGGATAATGAGCAGTTCTTC
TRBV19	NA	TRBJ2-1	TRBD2	CASTVAGGFGEQFF	TGTGCCAGTACCGTAGCGGGAGGGTTCGGAGAGCAGTTCTTC
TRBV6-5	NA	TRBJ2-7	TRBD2	CASSYSPSGKNEQYF	TGTGCCAGCAGTTACTCGCCTAGCGGGAAAAACGAGCAGTACTTT
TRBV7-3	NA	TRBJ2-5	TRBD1	CASSMTGGMTETQYF	TGTGCCAGCAGCATGACAGGGGGCATGACGGAGACCCAGTACTTC
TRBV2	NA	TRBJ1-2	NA	CASSADTSYGYTF	TGTGCCAGCAGTGCGGACACCAGCTATGGCTACACCTTC
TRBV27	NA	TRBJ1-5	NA	CASRQTGRYQPQHF	TGTGCCAGCAGACAGACAGGCCGGTATCAGCCCCAGCATTTT
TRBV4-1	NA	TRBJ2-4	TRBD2	CASSRPALGGNGDIQYF	TGCGCCAGCAGCCGCCCCGCTTTGGGGGGGAATGGGGACATTCAGTACTTC
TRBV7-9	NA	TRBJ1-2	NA	CASSPEGFGYTF	TGTGCCAGCAGCCCCGAGGGGTTTGGCTACACCTTC
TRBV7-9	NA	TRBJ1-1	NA	CASSLAVVNTEAFF	TGTGCCAGCAGCTTAGCAGTAGTGAACACTGAAGCTTTCTTT
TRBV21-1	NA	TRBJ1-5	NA	CASTLDRGASNQPQHF	TGTGCCAGCACTCTAGACAGGGGCGCGAGCAATCAGCCCCAGCATTTT
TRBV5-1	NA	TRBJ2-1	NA	CASSLRGPGSSYNEQFF	TGCGCCAGCAGCTTACGGGGACCCGGAAGCTCCTACAATGAGCAGTTCTTC
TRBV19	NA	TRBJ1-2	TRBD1	CASSVITGTGYNSDGYTF	TGTGCCAGTAGTGTTATCACCGGGACAGGTTATAATAGCGATGGCTACACCTTC
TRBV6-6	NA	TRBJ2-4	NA	CARDRVAKNIQYF	TGTGCCAGGGACCGAGTAGCCAAAAACATTCAGTACTTC
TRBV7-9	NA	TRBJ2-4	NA	CASSPGAGAKNIQYF	TGTGCCAGCAGCCCAGGGGCGGGAGCCAAAAACATTCAGTACTTC
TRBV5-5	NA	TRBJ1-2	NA	CASSLTSGGDGYTF	TGTGCCAGCAGCTTGACATCCGGAGGGGATGGCTACACCTTC
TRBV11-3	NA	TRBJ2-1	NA	CASQRQGDNEQFF	TGTGCCAGCCAGCGGCAGGGAGACAATGAGCAGTTCTTC
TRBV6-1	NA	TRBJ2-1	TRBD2	CASSEHPLVRLAGSEQFF	TGTGCCAGCAGCGAACACCCTTTAGTCCGACTAGCGGGAAGTGAGCAGTTCTTC
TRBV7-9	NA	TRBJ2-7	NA	CASSQAGEQYF	TGTGCCAGCAGTCAAGCGGGCGAGCAGTACTTC
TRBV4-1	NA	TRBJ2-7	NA	CASSQVVRDEQYF	TGCGCCAGCAGCCAAGTAGTCAGGGACGAGCAGTACTTC
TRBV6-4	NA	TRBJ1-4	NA	CASSGTAPEKLFF	TGTGCCAGCAGTGGAACAGCCCCTGAAAAACTGTTTTTT
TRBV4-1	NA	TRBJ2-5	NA	CASSQAPGAGETQYF	TGCGCCAGCAGCCAAGCTCCAGGGGCGGGGGAGACCCAGTACTTC
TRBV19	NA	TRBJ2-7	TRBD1	CASSTDRGSTFEQYF	TGTGCCAGTAGTACGGACAGGGGGAGTACGTTCGAGCAGTACTTC
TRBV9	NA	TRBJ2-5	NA	CASSYTTGAQETQYF	TGTGCCAGCAGCTACACGACAGGAGCTCAAGAGACCCAGTACTTC
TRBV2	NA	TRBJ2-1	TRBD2	CASSELTSGYNEQFF	TGTGCCAGCAGTGAATTAACTAGCGGCTACAATGAGCAGTTCTTC
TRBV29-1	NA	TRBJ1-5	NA	CSVLGGSNQPQHF	TGCAGCGTCCTTGGCGGGAGCAATCAGCCCCAGCATTTT
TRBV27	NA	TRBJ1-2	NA	CASSLIFGDYGCTF	TGTGCCAGCAGTCTGATATTTGGGGACTATGGCTGCACCTTC
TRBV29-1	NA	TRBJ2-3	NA	CSVDMVIVSTDTQYF	TGCAGCGTTGATATGGTTATAGTGAGTACGGATACGCAGTATTTT
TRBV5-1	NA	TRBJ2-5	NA	CASSSWVGLQETQYF	TGCGCCAGCAGCTCTTGGGTGGGGCTTCAAGAGACCCAGTACTTC
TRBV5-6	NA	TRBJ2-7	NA	CASSAPYEQYF	TGTGCCAGCAGCGCGCCCTACGAGCAGTACTTC
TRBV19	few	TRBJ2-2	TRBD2	CASSPYSGSTGELFF	TGTGCCAGTAGTCCCTATAGCGGGAGCACCGGGGAGCTGTTTTTT
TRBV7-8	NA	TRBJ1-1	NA	CASSADGMDTEAFF	TGTGCCAGCAGCGCGGACGGAATGGACACTGAAGCTTTCTTT
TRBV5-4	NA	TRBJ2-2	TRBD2	CASSYEPGTSGINGELFF	TGTGCCAGCAGTTACGAACCAGGGACTAGCGGGATTAACGGGGAGCTGTTTTTT
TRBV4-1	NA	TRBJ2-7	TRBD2	CASSPPLAASSYEQYF	TGCGCCAGCAGCCCGCCACTAGCGGCAAGCTCCTACGAGCAGTACTTC
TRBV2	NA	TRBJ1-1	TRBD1	CASRTGGADTEAFF	TGTGCCAGCAGGACAGGGGGCGCGGACACTGAAGCTTTCTTT
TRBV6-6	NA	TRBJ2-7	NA	CASSYSLGSYEQYF	TGTGCCAGCAGTTACTCTCTTGGGTCCTACGAGCAGTACTTC
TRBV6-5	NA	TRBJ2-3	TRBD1	CASSYSQGSTDTQYF	TGTGCCAGCAGTTACTCACAGGGGAGCACAGATACGCAGTATTTT
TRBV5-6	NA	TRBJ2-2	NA	CASSEWTGELFF	TGTGCCAGCAGTGAGTGGACCGGGGAGCTGTTTTTT
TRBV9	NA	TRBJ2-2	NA	CASSPRSQGDGELFF	TGTGCCAGCAGCCCTCGATCGCAGGGAGACGGGGAGCTGTTTTTT
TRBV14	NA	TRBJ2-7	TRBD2	CASSKAGTSYEQYF	TGTGCCAGCAGTAAAGCGGGAACGTCCTACGAGCAGTACTTC
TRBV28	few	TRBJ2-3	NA	CASRMDPSTDTQYF	TGTGCCAGCAGGATGGACCCTAGCACAGATACGCAGTATTTT
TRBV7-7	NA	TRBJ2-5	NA	CASSLTPGRAETQYF	TGTGCCAGCAGCTTAACCCCTGGCCGGGCGGAGACCCAGTACTTC
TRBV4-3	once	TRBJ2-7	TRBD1	CASSQWTGVSYEQYF	TGCGCCAGCAGCCAGTGGACAGGGGTCTCCTACGAGCAGTACTTC
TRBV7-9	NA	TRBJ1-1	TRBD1	CASSPGQRLEMNTEAFF	TGTGCCAGCAGCCCGGGACAGAGACTTGAAATGAACACTGAAGCTTTCTTT
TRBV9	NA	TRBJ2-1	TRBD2	CASSVSGTSDEQFF	TGTGCCAGCAGCGTATCCGGGACTAGCGATGAGCAGTTCTTC
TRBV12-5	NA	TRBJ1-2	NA	CASDVQGYGYTF	TGTGCTAGTGATGTTCAGGGCTATGGCTACACCTTC
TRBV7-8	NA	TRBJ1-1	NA	CASSPPGTNTEAFF	TGTGCCAGCAGCCCGCCAGGGACGAACACTGAAGCTTTCTTT